The entry below gives a single TCR beta chain sequence along with its context. This clone was detected only once. There is no known antigen for this receptor. No clone much larger than this one lies a single base away; base qualities are absent. The data originate from a study of blood T cell repertoires in COVID-19 (dated by TCRdb to about 2020). About the study as a whole: Collaborator samples came from the United States, Italy and Spain and covered acute and convalescent phases of COVID-19. The material from the prospective study consisted of cDNA or gDNA derived from T cells, B-cell-depleted T cells, or PBMCs. The dataset comprised deeply sampled blood TCRbeta repertoires from subjects exposed to, actively infected with, or recovered from COVID-19. The repertoires were released in a freely available public database meant as a resource for research on the immune response to SARS-CoV-2. The samples were drawn from the first 160 participants of the ongoing ImmuneRACE study and from over 950 subjects provided by 6 global collaborators. A de-identified subject ID, COVID-19 status, age in years and sex were almost always included in the sample metadata. Where available, HLA class I and class II types were taken from metadata supplied by the sample provider and were not determined by assay-based typing. The full study reports these points: How much clinical and demographic metadata was included differed by source and by participant, and the metadata was provided uncurated.

V loses 2 bases, J loses 6 bases, and the germline ends lie 11 bases apart. Looking up the germline V gene (reference sequence) yields CDR1 PRHDT and CDR2 FYEKMQ. From cysteine to phenylalanine, the CDR3 is 14 amino acids long. The read is trimmed to its CDR3 DNA, 42 bases read in frame from base 1. One collaborating source in Seattle enrolled patients while the patients were actively infected and followed the patients over time throughout the course of disease. Collaborating institutions collected whole blood in K2EDTA tubes following their own protocols. Collaborator samples were shipped for TCRbeta analysis as frozen whole blood, isolated PBMCs, or DNA extracted from either sample type. The immunoSEQ Assay, a bias-controlled multiplex PCR, was used to amplify TCRbeta CDR3 regions from genomic DNA. On the authors' methods: The number of nucleated cells in each sample was estimated from the amplification of reference gene primers within the assay. Sequence reads were collapsed and filtered to measure the absolute abundance of every unique TCRbeta CDR3 rearrangement. For each sample, productive Simpson clonality was calculated as the square root of Simpson's diversity index across productive rearrangements. Imported from immuneACCESS, the table was reduced by TCRdb to in-frame sequences with V and J called. These copies leave out some clones; in studies compared against another copy, an unresolved V gene accounts for under half, and the cause of the remainder is not known. V and J calls and clone size follow that table, whereas D and trimming were derived from the DNA. This sample lists around 200,000 clones; roughly 88% were detected once. Of the sample, around 7% falls within the top ten clones.

The TCR comes from a woman between 40 and 50 years old with COVID-19, enrolled during active disease. The sequence joins TRBV13 to TRBJ1-3, with a weak D call of TRBD1 (5 bases match). Sequencing used peripheral blood. The nucleotides read TGTGCCAGCAGCTTACGCGGGGGGGAAAACACCATATATTTT. Its protein product is CASSLRGGENTIYF.